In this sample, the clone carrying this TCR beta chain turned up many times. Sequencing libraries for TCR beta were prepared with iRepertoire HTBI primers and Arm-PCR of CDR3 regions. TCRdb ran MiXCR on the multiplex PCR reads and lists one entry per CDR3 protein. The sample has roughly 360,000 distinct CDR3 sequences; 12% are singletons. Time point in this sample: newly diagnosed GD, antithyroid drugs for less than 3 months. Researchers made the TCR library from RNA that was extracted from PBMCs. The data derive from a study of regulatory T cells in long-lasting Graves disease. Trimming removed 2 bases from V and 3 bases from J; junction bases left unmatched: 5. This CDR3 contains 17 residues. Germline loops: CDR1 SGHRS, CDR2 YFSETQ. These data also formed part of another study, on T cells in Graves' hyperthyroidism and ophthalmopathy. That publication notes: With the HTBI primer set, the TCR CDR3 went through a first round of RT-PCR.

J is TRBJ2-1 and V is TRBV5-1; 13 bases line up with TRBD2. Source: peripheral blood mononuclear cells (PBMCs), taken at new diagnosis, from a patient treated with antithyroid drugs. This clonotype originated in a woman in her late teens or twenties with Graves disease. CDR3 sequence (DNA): TGCGCCAGCAGCTTTGGGGGGACTAGCGGGGTCTACAATGAGCAGTTCTTC. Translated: CASSFGGTSGVYNEQFF.